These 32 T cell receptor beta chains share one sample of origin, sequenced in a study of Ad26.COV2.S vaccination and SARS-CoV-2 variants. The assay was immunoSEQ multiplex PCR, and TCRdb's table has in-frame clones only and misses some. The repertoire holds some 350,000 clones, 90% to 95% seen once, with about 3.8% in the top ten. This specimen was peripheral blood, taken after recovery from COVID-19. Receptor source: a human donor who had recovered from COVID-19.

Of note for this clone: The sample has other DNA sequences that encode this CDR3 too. The CDR3 DNA reads as TGCGCCAGCAGCTTCAGGGAGAACACTGAAGCTTTCTTT. Its translation is CASSFRENTEAFF. V gene TRBV5-1 combines with J gene TRBJ1-1, with D possibly being TRBD1 (5 bases). Germline V gene data show CDR1 as SGHRS and CDR2 as YFSETQ. Trimming took off 2 bases at V and 1 base at J, with 6 bases between the two ends. The CDR3 has 13 residues. Combining the CDR3 with reference TRBV5-1 and TRBJ1-1 gives the whole variable domain KAGVTQTPRYLIKTRGQQVTLSCSPISGHRSVSWYQQTPGQGLQFLFEYFSETQRNKGNFPGRFSGRQFSNSRSEMNVSTLELGDSALYLCASSFRENTEAFFGQGTRLTVV.

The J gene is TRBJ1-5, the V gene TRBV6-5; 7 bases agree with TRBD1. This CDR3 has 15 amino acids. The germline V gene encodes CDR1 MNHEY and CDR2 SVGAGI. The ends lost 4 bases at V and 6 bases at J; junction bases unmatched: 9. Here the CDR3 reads CASSSDRVVGQPQHF. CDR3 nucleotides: TGTGCCAGCAGTTCAGACAGGGTGGTCGGTCAGCCCCAGCATTTT.

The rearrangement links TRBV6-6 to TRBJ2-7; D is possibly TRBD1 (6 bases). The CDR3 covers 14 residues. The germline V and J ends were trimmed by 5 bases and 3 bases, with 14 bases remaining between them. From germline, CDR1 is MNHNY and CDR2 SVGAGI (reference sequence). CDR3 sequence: CASSTGDTYYEQYF. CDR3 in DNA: TGTGCCAGCAGTACTGGGGACACGTACTACGAGCAGTACTTC.

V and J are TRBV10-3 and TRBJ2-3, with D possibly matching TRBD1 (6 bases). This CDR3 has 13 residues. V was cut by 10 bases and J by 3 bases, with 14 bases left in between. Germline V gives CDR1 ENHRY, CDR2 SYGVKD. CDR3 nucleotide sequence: TGTGCCACAAACGCTCAGGGGACAGATACGCAGTATTTT. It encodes CATNAQGTDTQYF.

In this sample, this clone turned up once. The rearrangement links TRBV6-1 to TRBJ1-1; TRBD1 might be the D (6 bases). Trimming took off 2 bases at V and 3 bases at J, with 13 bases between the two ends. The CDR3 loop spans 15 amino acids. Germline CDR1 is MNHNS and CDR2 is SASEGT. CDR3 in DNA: TGTGCCAGCAGTGAATTCGGGGGGCTGTACACTGAAGCTTTCTTT. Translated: CASSEFGGLYTEAFF.

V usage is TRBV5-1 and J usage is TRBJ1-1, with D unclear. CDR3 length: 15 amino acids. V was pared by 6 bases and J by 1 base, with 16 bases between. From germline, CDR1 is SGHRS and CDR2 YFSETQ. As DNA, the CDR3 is TGCGCCAGCATGGTAAGCGGACGTAGGAACACTGAAGCTTTCTTT. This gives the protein CASMVSGRRNTEAFF.

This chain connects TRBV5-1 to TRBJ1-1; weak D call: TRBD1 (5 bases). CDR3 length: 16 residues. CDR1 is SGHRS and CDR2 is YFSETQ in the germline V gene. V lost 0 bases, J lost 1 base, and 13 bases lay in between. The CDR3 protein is CASSLEAGGANTEAFF. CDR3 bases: TGCGCCAGCAGCTTGGAGGCAGGAGGGGCGAACACTGAAGCTTTCTTT.

The CDR3 DNA sequence: TGTGCCAGCAGTTACGCACCGACAGGGGGCGAGCAGCCCCAGCATTTT. Protein product: CASSYAPTGGEQPQHF. This sequence joins TRBV6-6 and TRBJ1-5; 10 bases line up with TRBD1. This CDR3 has 16 amino acids. The ends lost 2 bases at V and 7 bases at J; junction bases unmatched: 8. The germline V gene encodes CDR1 MNHNY and CDR2 SVGAGI (reference sequence).

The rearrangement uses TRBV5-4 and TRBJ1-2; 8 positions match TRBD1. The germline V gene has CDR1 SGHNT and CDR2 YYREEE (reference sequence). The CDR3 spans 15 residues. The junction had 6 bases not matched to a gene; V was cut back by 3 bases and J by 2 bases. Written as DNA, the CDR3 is TGTGCCAGCAGCTCCAGGGGGCGTGGGAACTATGGCTACACCTTC. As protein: CASSSRGRGNYGYTF.

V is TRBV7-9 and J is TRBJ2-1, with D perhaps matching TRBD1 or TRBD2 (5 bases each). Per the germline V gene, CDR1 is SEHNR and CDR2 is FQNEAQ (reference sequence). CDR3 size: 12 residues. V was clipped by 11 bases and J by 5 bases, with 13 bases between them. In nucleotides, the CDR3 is TGTGCCGAAGGGTTGGGGGACAATGAGCAGTTCTTC. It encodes CAEGLGDNEQFF.

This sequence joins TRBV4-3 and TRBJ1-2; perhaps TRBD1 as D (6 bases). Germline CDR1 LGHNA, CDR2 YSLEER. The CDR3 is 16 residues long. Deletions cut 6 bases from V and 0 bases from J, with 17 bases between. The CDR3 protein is CASSPEQGVPNYGYTF. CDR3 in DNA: TGCGCCAGCAGTCCAGAACAGGGAGTACCTAACTATGGCTACACCTTC.

The CDR3 coding sequence is TGCGCCAGCAAACGCACAGGGAAGAACACCGGGGAGCTGTTTTTT. This sequence encodes CASKRTGKNTGELFF. The V and J genes are TRBV10-2 and TRBJ2-2, with D perhaps TRBD1 (6 bases). Germline V gene lookup returns CDR1 WSHSY and CDR2 SAAADI. V gave up 7 bases and J gave up 1 base, with 13 bases separating them. CDR3 length: 15 amino acids.

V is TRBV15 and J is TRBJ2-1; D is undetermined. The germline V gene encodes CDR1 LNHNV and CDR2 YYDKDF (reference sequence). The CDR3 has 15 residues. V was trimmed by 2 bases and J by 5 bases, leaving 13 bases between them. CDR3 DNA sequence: TGTGCCACCAGCAGACACAGAATTCAAGACAATGAGCAGTTCTTC. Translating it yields CATSRHRIQDNEQFF. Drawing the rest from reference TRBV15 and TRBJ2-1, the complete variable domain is DAMVIQNPRYQVTQFGKPVTLSCSQTLNHNVMYWYQQKSSQAPKLLFHYYDKDFNNEADTPDNFQSRRPNTSFCFLDIRSPGLGDTAMYLCATSRHRIQDNEQFFGPGTRLTVL.

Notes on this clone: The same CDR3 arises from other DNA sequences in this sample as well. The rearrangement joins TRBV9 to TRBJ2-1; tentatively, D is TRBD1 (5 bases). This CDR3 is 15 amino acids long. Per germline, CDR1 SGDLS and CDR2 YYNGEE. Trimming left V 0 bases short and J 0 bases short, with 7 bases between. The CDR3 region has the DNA TGTGCCAGCAGCGTAGGGACAAGCTCCTACAATGAGCAGTTCTTC. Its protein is CASSVGTSSYNEQFF.

The CDR3: CASSWVSSGNTIYF. DNA of the CDR3: TGTGCCAGCAGTTGGGTGAGCTCTGGAAACACCATATATTTT. This sequence joins TRBV6-2 or TRBV6-3 and TRBJ1-3, with D uncertain. With 4 bases removed from V and 0 bases from J, the gap between germline ends came to 7 bases. CDR3 length equals 14 residues. The germline V gene has CDR1 MNHEY and CDR2 SVGEGT.

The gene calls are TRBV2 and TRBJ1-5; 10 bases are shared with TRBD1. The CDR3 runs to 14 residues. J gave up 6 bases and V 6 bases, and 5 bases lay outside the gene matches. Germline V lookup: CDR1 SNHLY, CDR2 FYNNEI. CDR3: CASRRGQGGQPQHF. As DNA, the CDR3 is TGTGCCAGCAGACGAGGACAGGGGGGTCAGCCCCAGCATTTT.

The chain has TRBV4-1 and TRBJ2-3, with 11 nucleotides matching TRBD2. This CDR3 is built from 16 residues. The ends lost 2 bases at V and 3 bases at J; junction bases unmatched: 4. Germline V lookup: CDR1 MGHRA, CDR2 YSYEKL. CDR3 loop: CASSQRGTSGTDTQYF. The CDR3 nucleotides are TGCGCCAGCAGCCAAAGGGGGACTAGCGGTACAGATACGCAGTATTTT.

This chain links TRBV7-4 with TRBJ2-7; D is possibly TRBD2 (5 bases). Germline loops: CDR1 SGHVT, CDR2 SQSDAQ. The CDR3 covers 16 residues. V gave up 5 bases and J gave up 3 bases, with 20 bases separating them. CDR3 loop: CASSPPPVGLHYEQYF. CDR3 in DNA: TGTGCCAGCAGCCCCCCCCCTGTCGGACTCCACTACGAGCAGTACTTC.

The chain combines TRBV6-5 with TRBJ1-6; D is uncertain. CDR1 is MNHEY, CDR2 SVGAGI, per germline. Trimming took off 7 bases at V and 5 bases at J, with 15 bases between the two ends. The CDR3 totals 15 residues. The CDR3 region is CASNLNGGHNSPLHF. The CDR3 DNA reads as TGTGCCAGCAACCTTAACGGTGGTCATAATTCACCCCTCCACTTT.

CDR3 region: CASQRGDRRGSGYTF. In DNA, the CDR3 is TGTGCCAGCCAACGAGGGGACCGACGTGGTAGTGGCTACACCTTC. The chain recombines TRBV6-5 with TRBJ1-2, with TRBD1 as a possible D gene (5 bases). Germline V gives CDR1 MNHEY, CDR2 SVGAGI. Trimming removed 8 bases at V and 7 bases at J, with 23 bases between. The CDR3 has 15 amino acids.

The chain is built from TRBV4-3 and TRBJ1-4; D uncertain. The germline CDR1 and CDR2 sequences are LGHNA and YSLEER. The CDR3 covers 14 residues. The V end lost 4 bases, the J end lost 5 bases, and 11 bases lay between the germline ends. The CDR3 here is CASSLVQPNEKLFF. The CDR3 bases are TGCGCCAGCAGCCTTGTTCAGCCGAATGAAAAACTGTTTTTT.

CDR3 residues: CASSRPGYQETQYF. The CDR3 DNA sequence: TGTGCCAGCAGCAGGCCGGGATACCAAGAGACCCAGTACTTC. The rearrangement uses TRBV5-6 and TRBJ2-5; D possibly corresponds to TRBD2 (5 bases). The V gene lost 4 bases and the J gene lost 0 bases, with 10 bases spanning the gap. Germline V lookup: CDR1 SGHDT, CDR2 YYEEEE. The CDR3 is 14 amino acids.

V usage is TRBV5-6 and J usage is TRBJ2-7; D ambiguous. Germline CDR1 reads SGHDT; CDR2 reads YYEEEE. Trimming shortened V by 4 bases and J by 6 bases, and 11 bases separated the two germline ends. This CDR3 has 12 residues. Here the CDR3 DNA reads TGTGCCAGCAGCCAAGAGATCTCCGAGCAGTACTTC. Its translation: CASSQEISEQYF.

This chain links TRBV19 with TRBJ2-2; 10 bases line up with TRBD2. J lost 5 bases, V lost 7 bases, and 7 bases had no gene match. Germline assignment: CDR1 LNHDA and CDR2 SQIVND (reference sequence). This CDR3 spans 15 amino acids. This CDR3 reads CASTRLAGETGELFF. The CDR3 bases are TGTGCCAGTACTCGGCTAGCGGGGGAGACCGGGGAGCTGTTTTTT. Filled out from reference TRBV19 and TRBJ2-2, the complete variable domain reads DGGITQSPKYLFRKEGQNVTLSCEQNLNHDAMYWYRQDPGQGLRLIYYSQIVNDFQKGDIAEGYSVSREKKESFPLTVTSAQKNPTAFYLCASTRLAGETGELFFGEGSRLTVL.

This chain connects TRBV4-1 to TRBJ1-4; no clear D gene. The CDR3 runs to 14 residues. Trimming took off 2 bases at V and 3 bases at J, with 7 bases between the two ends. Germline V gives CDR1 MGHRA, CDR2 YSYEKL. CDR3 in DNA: TGCGCCAGCAGCCAAAGGGAATCTAATGAAAAACTGTTTTTT. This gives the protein CASSQRESNEKLFF.

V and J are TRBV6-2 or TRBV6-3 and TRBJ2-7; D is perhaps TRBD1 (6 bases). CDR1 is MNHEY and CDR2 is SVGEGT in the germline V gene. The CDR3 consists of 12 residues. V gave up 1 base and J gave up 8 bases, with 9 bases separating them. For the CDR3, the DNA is TGTGCCAGCAGTTACTTACAGGGCCAGCAGTACTTC. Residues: CASSYLQGQQYF.

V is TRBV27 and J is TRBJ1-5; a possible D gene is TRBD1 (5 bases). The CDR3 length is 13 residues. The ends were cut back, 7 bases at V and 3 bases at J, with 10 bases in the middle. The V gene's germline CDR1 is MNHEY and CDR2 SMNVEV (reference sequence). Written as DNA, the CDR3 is TGTGCCAGCACCCAGGGCCCCAATCAGCCCCAGCATTTT. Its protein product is CASTQGPNQPQHF.

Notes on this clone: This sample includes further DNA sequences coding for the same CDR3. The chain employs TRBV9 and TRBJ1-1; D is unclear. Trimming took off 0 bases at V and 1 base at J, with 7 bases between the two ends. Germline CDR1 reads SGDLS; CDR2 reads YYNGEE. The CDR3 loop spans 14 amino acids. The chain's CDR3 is CASSVEGRNTEAFF. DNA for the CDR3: TGTGCCAGCAGCGTAGAGGGCAGGAACACTGAAGCTTTCTTT.

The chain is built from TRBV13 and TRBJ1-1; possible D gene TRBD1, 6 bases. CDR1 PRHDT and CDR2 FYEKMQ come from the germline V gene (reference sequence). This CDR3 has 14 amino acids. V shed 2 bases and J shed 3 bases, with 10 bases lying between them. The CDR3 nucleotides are TGTGCCAGCAGCTTAACAGGGAGGCACACTGAAGCTTTCTTT. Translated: CASSLTGRHTEAFF.

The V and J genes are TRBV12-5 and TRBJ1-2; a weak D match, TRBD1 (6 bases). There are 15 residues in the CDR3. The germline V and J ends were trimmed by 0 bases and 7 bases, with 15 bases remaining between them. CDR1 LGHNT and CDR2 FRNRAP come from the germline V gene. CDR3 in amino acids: CASGLVQGGDSGYTF. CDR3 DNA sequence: TGTGCTAGTGGTTTGGTACAAGGGGGGGACTCTGGCTACACCTTC.

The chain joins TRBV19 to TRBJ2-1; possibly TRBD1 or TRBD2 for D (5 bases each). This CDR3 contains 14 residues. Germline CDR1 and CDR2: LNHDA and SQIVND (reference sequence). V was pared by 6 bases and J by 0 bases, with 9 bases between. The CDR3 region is CASRSRGSYNEQFF. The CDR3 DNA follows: TGTGCCAGTAGGTCGAGGGGCTCCTACAATGAGCAGTTCTTC.

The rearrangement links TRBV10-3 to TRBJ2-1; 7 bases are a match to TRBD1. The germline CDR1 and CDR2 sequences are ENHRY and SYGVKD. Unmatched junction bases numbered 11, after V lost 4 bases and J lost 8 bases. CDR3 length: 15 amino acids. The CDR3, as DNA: TGTGCCATCAGTGCAGTCCTTAACAGGGGCCATGAGCAGTTCTTC. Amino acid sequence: CAISAVLNRGHEQFF.